This entry lists 18 T cell receptor beta chains sequenced from one sample in a study of T cell clonality in common variable immunodeficiency (dated by TCRdb to between 2014 and 2017). Library preparation used the immunoSEQ multiplex PCR assay. The immuneACCESS repertoire file appears here via TCRdb, limited to in-frame rearrangements. These files lack a portion of the clones; in checked studies, under half of the deficit traces to unresolved V genes, and the cause of the others is not known. For this sample the table reports about 44,000 clones, with no clone seen just once. The leading ten clones occupy more than 9% of the sample. The sequencing input was peripheral blood mononuclear cells. The receptors were sampled from a person aged 18-70 years in good health.

There are many counts of this clone. Read data end 3 residues before the CDR3 end; the end is taken from the germline J gene. The chain has TRBV10-3 and TRBJ1-3, with unresolved D. Germline V lookup: CDR1 ENHRY, CDR2 SYGVKD. The ends were cut back, 9 bases at V and 0 bases at J, with 12 bases in the middle. The CDR3 extends over 14 amino acids. The sequenced part of the CDR3 DNA is TGTGCCATGTCGATCTCCAGCTCTGGAAACACC. Its translation: CAMSISSSGNT. The full CDR3 protein reads CAMSISSSGNTIYF.

The sample holds many counts of this clone. The CDR3 end is not reached by the read, which stops 3 residues before it; the germline J gene fills it in. J is TRBJ2-6 and V is TRBV7-3; D is unresolved. Germline V gene sequence: CDR1 SGHTA, CDR2 FQGTGA. The length of the CDR3 is 13 residues. V dropped 5 bases and J dropped 6 bases, with 8 bases sitting between them. The sequenced CDR3 bases are TGTGCCAGCAGCCCGACAATGGCCAACGTC. This codes for CASSPTMANV. The complete CDR3 reads CASSPTMANVLTF. The whole variable domain, filled in from reference TRBV7-3 and TRBJ2-6, reads GAGVSQTPSNKVTEKGKYVELRCDPISGHTALYWYRQSLGQGPEFLIYFQGTGAADDSGLPNDRFFAVRPEGSVSTLKIQRTERGDSAVYLCASSPTMANVLTFGAGSRLTVL.

This clone has ten or more counts. With the read ending 3 residues before the CDR3 end, the germline J gene is used to fill in that end. The gene calls are TRBV18 and TRBJ1-2, with 9 bases that match TRBD1. The germline gives CDR1 KGHSH, CDR2 LQKENI. The CDR3 is 16 residues long. V shed 3 bases, J shed 4 bases, and the junction held 9 bases outside the gene matches. The CDR3 reads CASSPPEGTGLYGYTF. The part of the CDR3 DNA that was read is TGTGCCAGCTCACCGCCAGAAGGGACAGGGCTCTATGGC.

At least ten counts were recorded for this clone. The CDR3 end is not reached by the read, which stops 3 residues before it; the germline J gene fills it in. J is TRBJ1-6 and V is TRBV7-2; 7 nucleotides line up with TRBD1. The junction had 2 bases not matched to a gene; V was cut back by 5 bases and J by 7 bases. Germline V gene lookup returns CDR1 SGHTA and CDR2 FQGNSA. This CDR3 spans 13 amino acids. CDR3 in amino acids: CASSAGQNSPLHF. The CDR3 bases that were read are TGTGCCAGCAGCGCGGGACAGAATTCACCC.

This clone has a handful of counts. Coverage ceases 3 residues before the CDR3 finishes, and the germline J gene fills in the end. The chain couples TRBV5-1 to TRBJ1-2, with 12 bases aligning to TRBD1. This CDR3 spans 17 amino acids. Germline CDR1 is SGHRS and CDR2 is YFSETQ. CDR3 DNA, as far as it was read: TGCGCCAGCAGCTTGGGGGGACAGGGGGCCAGCCTCTGGGGC. Protein: CASSLGGQGASLWG. The full CDR3 is CASSLGGQGASLWGYTF.

Many counts were recorded for this clone. CDR3 sequence: CASSFLTSGSLNEQFF. The sequenced CDR3 bases are TGTGCCAGTAGTTTTTTGACTAGCGGGAGTCTGAATGAG. The chain uses TRBV19 and TRBJ2-1, with TRBD2 identical over 12 bases. The read halts 3 residues ahead of the CDR3 end, with the missing end drawn from the germline J gene. V lost 5 bases, J lost 7 bases, and 9 bases stayed unmatched. The CDR3 sequence is 16 residues long. Germline CDR1 and CDR2: LNHDA and SQIVND (reference sequence). The full variable domain, in which reference TRBV19 and TRBJ2-1 provide the parts outside the CDR3, is DGGITQSPKYLFRKEGQNVTLSCEQNLNHDAMYWYRQDPGQGLRLIYYSQIVNDFQKGDIAEGYSVSREKKESFPLTVTSAQKNPTAFYLCASSFLTSGSLNEQFFGPGTRLTVL.

This clone was found a few times. The read gets to within 3 residues of the CDR3 end, and the germline J gene fills in the rest. The rearrangement uses TRBV7-3 and TRBJ2-1; TRBD2 aligns across 7 bases. The CDR3 is 15 residues long. CDR1 SGHTA and CDR2 FQGTGA come from the germline V gene. The V gene end was trimmed by 5 bases and the J gene end by 6 bases; junction bases not matched to a gene: 10. The CDR3 region is CASSLRPGLTNEQFF. The CDR3 DNA, read in part, is TGTGCCAGCAGCCTAAGACCGGGACTAACCAATGAG.

In this sample, this clone turned up many times. The CDR3 extends 3 residues past the end of the read, so its final part is completed from the germline J gene. The chain has TRBV29-1 and TRBJ2-6; 7 positions agree with TRBD1. The CDR3 is 16 residues long. CDR1 is SQVTM and CDR2 is ANQGSEA in the germline V gene. V trimming: 4 bases; J trimming: 3 bases; junction bases outside the gene matches: 9. The chain's CDR3 is CSVGMTGRDGANVLTF. Incomplete CDR3 DNA: TGCAGCGTTGGAATGACAGGGAGAGATGGGGCCAACGTC.

Ten or more counts support this clone. The read finishes 3 residues shy of the CDR3 end, and the germline J gene is used to complete it. The chain couples TRBV18 to TRBJ2-3; no firm D call. With 3 bases removed from V and 6 bases from J, the gap between germline ends came to 7 bases. This CDR3 comprises 12 residues. In germline, CDR1 is KGHSH, CDR2 LQKENI. CDR3 DNA, as far as it was read: TGTGCCAGCTCACCTTCCCGGGATACG. It specifies CASSPSRDT. The CDR3 in full is CASSPSRDTQYF.

Ten or more counts support this clone. The CDR3 extends 3 residues past the end of the read, so its final part is completed from the germline J gene. The chain recombines TRBV14 with TRBJ2-7, with 12 nucleotides matching TRBD2. Trimming removed 4 bases from V and 1 base from J; junction bases left unmatched: 11. The CDR3 runs to 18 residues. Germline V gene sequence: CDR1 SGHDN, CDR2 FVKESK. The CDR3: CASSLTSGGRLFSYEQYF. Incomplete CDR3 DNA: TGTGCCAGCAGCCTTACTAGCGGGGGGCGCTTATTTTCCTACGAG. Drawing the rest from reference TRBV14 and TRBJ2-7, the complete variable domain is EAGVTQFPSHSVIEKGQTVTLRCDPISGHDNLYWYRRVMGKEIKFLLHFVKESKQDESGMPNNRFLAERTGGTYSTLKVQPAELEDSGVYFCASSLTSGGRLFSYEQYFGPGTRLTVT.

This clone was seen repeatedly, ten times or more. The CDR3 extends 3 residues past the end of the read, so its final part is completed from the germline J gene. This chain uses TRBV20-1 with TRBJ2-3, with 11 bases identical to TRBD2. Germline-derived CDR1 and CDR2 are DFQATT and SNEGSKA (reference sequence). This CDR3 contains 14 residues. The V and J ends lost 4 bases and 3 bases, in that order; junction bases with no gene match: 3. The CDR3 bases that were read are TGCAGTGCTAAACTAGCGGGGGAGACAGATACG. Amino acids: CSAKLAGETDT. The complete CDR3 protein is CSAKLAGETDTQYF.

This clone was counted ten times or more. The missing CDR3 end, 3 residues past where the read stops, is filled in from the germline J gene. V gene TRBV18 combines with J gene TRBJ1-4, with D unclear. Germline-derived CDR1 and CDR2 are KGHSH and LQKENI. The CDR3 extends over 12 amino acids. With 3 bases removed from V and 8 bases from J, the gap between germline ends came to 7 bases. CDR3 bases read: TGTGCCAGCTCACCTTGGGCCGAAAAA. Translation gives CASSPWAEK. The CDR3 in full is CASSPWAEKLFF.

This clone has a count of ten or more. The read halts 3 residues ahead of the CDR3 end, with the missing end drawn from the germline J gene. The chain links TRBV29-1 to TRBJ2-5; D remains ambiguous. Trimming took off 8 bases at V and 4 bases at J, with 11 bases between the two ends. CDR3 size: 11 residues. Germline V gene lookup returns CDR1 SQVTM and CDR2 ANQGSEA. The part of the CDR3 DNA that was read is TGCAGCCATAGCTCTGGAGAGACC. Its translation is CSHSSGET. The complete CDR3 protein is CSHSSGETQYF. The full variable domain, rest sourced from reference TRBV29-1 and TRBJ2-5, is SAVISQKPSRDICQRGTSLTIQCQVDSQVTMMFWYRQQPGQSLTLIATANQGSEATYESGFVIDKFPISRPNLTFSTLTVSNMSPEDSSIYLCSHSSGETQYFGPGTRLLVL.

This clone was detected many times. With the read ending 3 residues before the CDR3 end, the germline J gene is used to fill in that end. J is TRBJ1-2 and V is TRBV19, with 9 bases identical to TRBD1. The V segment lost 6 bases and the J segment 4 bases; nucleotides outside the gene matches: 12. Looked up from germline, CDR1 is LNHDA and CDR2 is SQIVND (reference sequence). This CDR3 contains 16 residues. The CDR3 DNA, read in part, is TGTGCCAGTAGACCAGCTACAGGGGGCAAGGTCTATGGC. Translating it yields CASRPATGGKVYG. The entire CDR3 protein reads CASRPATGGKVYGYTF.

This clone was observed at least ten times. The sequenced fragment ends 3 residues before the CDR3 boundary, so the rest is inferred from the germline J gene. V gene TRBV28 combines with J gene TRBJ2-7; 14 positions agree with TRBD2. The CDR3 is 15 amino acids. The V gene's germline CDR1 is MDHEN and CDR2 SYDVKM. The ends lost 6 bases at V and 3 bases at J; junction bases unmatched: 4. The sequenced part of the CDR3 DNA is TGTGCCAGCAGCCAAGGGACTAGCGGGAGCTACGAG. Its translation: CASSQGTSGSYE. The entire CDR3 is CASSQGTSGSYEQYF.

This clone was counted only a few times. The observed sequence ends 3 residues before the CDR3 terminus, with the missing tail filled in from the germline J gene. The gene calls are TRBV7-9 and TRBJ2-1, with D uncertain. Trimming cost V 5 bases and J 9 bases, with 17 bases left between them. Germline CDR1 is SEHNR and CDR2 is FQNEAQ (reference sequence). This CDR3 is 14 amino acids long. Incomplete CDR3 DNA: TGTGCCAGCAGCCCGACGTCGGCGGAAGGTGAG. Residues: CASSPTSAEGE. The whole CDR3 sequence is CASSPTSAEGEQFF.

This clone appeared many times. The read terminates 3 residues ahead of where the CDR3 ends, so the germline J gene completes it. This chain connects TRBV2 to TRBJ1-2; tentative D call: TRBD1 (5 bases). Germline-derived CDR1 and CDR2 are SNHLY and FYNNEI. CDR3 length equals 14 residues. With 7 bases removed from V and 2 bases from J, the gap between germline ends came to 14 bases. The CDR3 is CASTRGGQNYGYTF. Partial CDR3 DNA: TGTGCCAGCACGCGGGGCGGGCAGAACTATGGC.

This clone was seen repeatedly, ten times or more. The read is 3 residues too short to cover the CDR3 end, so that end is filled in from the germline J gene. The chain couples TRBV20-1 to TRBJ1-4; 9 positions match TRBD1. From germline, CDR1 is DFQATT and CDR2 SNEGSKA (reference sequence). The CDR3 has 18 amino acids. V shed 6 bases and J 7 bases; nucleotides not matched to a gene: 21. Incomplete CDR3 DNA: TGCAGTGCCGGAGCCGGGACAGGGTCCCACTTGTCTGCTGAAAAA. Its translation: CSAGAGTGSHLSAEK. The whole CDR3 region reads CSAGAGTGSHLSAEKLFF.